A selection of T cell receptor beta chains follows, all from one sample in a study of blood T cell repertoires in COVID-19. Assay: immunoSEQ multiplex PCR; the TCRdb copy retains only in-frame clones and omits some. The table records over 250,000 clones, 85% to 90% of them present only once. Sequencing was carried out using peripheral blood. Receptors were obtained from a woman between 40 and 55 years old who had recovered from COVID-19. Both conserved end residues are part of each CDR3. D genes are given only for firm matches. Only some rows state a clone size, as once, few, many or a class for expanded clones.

cdr3_nt: TGTGCCAGTAGTAGACCCCGATTACAGTACTCTGGGGCCAACGTCCTGACTTTC; cdr3_aa: CASSRPRLQYSGANVLTF; d_call: .; clone_size: .; cdr3_length: 18; v_call: TRBV19; j_call: TRBJ2-6
cdr3_nt: TGTGCCAGCAGTTCCAGACAGGGGGAGATCCACGAGCAGTACTTC; cdr3_aa: CASSSRQGEIHEQYF; d_call: TRBD1; clone_size: .; cdr3_length: 15; v_call: TRBV6-1; j_call: TRBJ2-7
cdr3_nt: TGTGCCAGCAGCGGCGGACTAGCGGGAGAAGGGAATGAGCAGTTCTTC; cdr3_aa: CASSGGLAGEGNEQFF; d_call: TRBD2; clone_size: .; cdr3_length: 16; v_call: TRBV3-1/TRBV3-2; j_call: TRBJ2-1
cdr3_nt: TGTGCCTGTCCCCAGGGGGAGCAAGAGACCCAGTACTTC; cdr3_aa: CACPQGEQETQYF; d_call: TRBD1; clone_size: .; cdr3_length: 13; v_call: TRBV30; j_call: TRBJ2-5
cdr3_nt: TGTGCCAGCAGCCGAAGGGGGGGGGAGACCCAGTACTTC; cdr3_aa: CASSRRGGETQYF; d_call: .; clone_size: .; cdr3_length: 13; v_call: TRBV7-8; j_call: TRBJ2-5
cdr3_nt: TGTGCCAGTAGTCGGGAGCAAAATCAGCCCCAGCATTTT; cdr3_aa: CASSREQNQPQHF; d_call: .; clone_size: .; cdr3_length: 13; v_call: TRBV19; j_call: TRBJ1-5
cdr3_nt: TGTGCCTGGAGCCCAGGGGTTGGCGGGAGTTCGGACGAGCAGTACTTC; cdr3_aa: CAWSPGVGGSSDEQYF; d_call: .; clone_size: .; cdr3_length: 16; v_call: TRBV30; j_call: TRBJ2-7
cdr3_nt: TGTGCCACCAGCACCCCTGGGGGCGGGAGGCCCTACGAGCAGTACTTC; cdr3_aa: CATSTPGGGRPYEQYF; d_call: TRBD2; clone_size: .; cdr3_length: 16; v_call: TRBV15; j_call: TRBJ2-7
cdr3_nt: TGTGCCAGCAGCCCACCCGGGGGTTTTGGAAACACCATATATTTT; cdr3_aa: CASSPPGGFGNTIYF; d_call: .; clone_size: .; cdr3_length: 15; v_call: TRBV7-8; j_call: TRBJ1-3
cdr3_nt: TGTGCCAGCAGCTTTAGGCCGTGGGGACTAGCGGGCGCTACAGATACGCAGTATTTT; cdr3_aa: CASSFRPWGLAGATDTQYF; d_call: TRBD2; clone_size: once; cdr3_length: 19; v_call: TRBV7-9; j_call: TRBJ2-3
cdr3_nt: TGCGTATGGGGGGGCGAGCAGTACTTC; cdr3_aa: CVWGGEQYF; d_call: TRBD2; clone_size: .; cdr3_length: 9; v_call: TRBV5-1; j_call: TRBJ2-7
cdr3_nt: TGTGCCAGCAGCCGATTCCGGGACACGAACACTGAAGCTTTCTTT; cdr3_aa: CASSRFRDTNTEAFF; d_call: .; clone_size: .; cdr3_length: 15; v_call: TRBV5-5; j_call: TRBJ1-1
cdr3_nt: TGTGCCAGCACGAAGCGGCAGGGACTCCTCACAGATACGCAGTATTTT; cdr3_aa: CASTKRQGLLTDTQYF; d_call: .; clone_size: .; cdr3_length: 16; v_call: TRBV28; j_call: TRBJ2-3
cdr3_nt: TGTGCCAGCAGCTTGGAGGGGATCCTCACAGATACGCAGTATTTT; cdr3_aa: CASSLEGILTDTQYF; d_call: .; clone_size: .; cdr3_length: 15; v_call: TRBV5-6; j_call: TRBJ2-3
cdr3_nt: TGTGCCAGCAGCCGGGGTTTCTATGGCTACACCTTC; cdr3_aa: CASSRGFYGYTF; d_call: .; clone_size: .; cdr3_length: 12; v_call: TRBV6-5; j_call: TRBJ1-2
cdr3_nt: TGCGCCAGCAGTCCACAGGGGGCAGGCACTGAAGCTTTCTTT; cdr3_aa: CASSPQGAGTEAFF; d_call: TRBD1; clone_size: .; cdr3_length: 14; v_call: TRBV23-1; j_call: TRBJ1-1
cdr3_nt: TGTGCCAGCAGCCAAGATGGTGCGGGGGCTAACTATGGCTACACCTTC; cdr3_aa: CASSQDGAGANYGYTF; d_call: .; clone_size: .; cdr3_length: 16; v_call: TRBV3-1/TRBV3-2; j_call: TRBJ1-2
cdr3_nt: TGTGCCACCAGGGCGACAGGGTCCCTAAACACTGAAGCTTTCTTT; cdr3_aa: CATRATGSLNTEAFF; d_call: TRBD1; clone_size: .; cdr3_length: 15; v_call: TRBV24-1; j_call: TRBJ1-1
cdr3_nt: TGTGCCAGCACCCCCTGGGCGGGAGTGCAGACCGGGGAGCTGTTTTTT; cdr3_aa: CASTPWAGVQTGELFF; d_call: TRBD2; clone_size: .; cdr3_length: 16; v_call: TRBV6-2/TRBV6-3; j_call: TRBJ2-2
cdr3_nt: TGTGCCAGCAGCATGACTAGCGGGTCGGAAGATGAGCAGTTCTTC; cdr3_aa: CASSMTSGSEDEQFF; d_call: TRBD2; clone_size: .; cdr3_length: 15; v_call: TRBV13; j_call: TRBJ2-1
cdr3_nt: TGTGCCAGCTTCAACCAGGCAGGGAACGAAAAACTGTTTTTT; cdr3_aa: CASFNQAGNEKLFF; d_call: .; clone_size: .; cdr3_length: 14; v_call: TRBV18; j_call: TRBJ1-4
cdr3_nt: TGTGCCTGGAGCGACCCGGGACAGCAGTACTTC; cdr3_aa: CAWSDPGQQYF; d_call: TRBD1; clone_size: .; cdr3_length: 11; v_call: TRBV30; j_call: TRBJ2-5
cdr3_nt: TGTGCCAGTAGTACGGGACTTCCGAAGAATTCACCCCTCCACTTT; cdr3_aa: CASSTGLPKNSPLHF; d_call: .; clone_size: .; cdr3_length: 15; v_call: TRBV19; j_call: TRBJ1-6
cdr3_nt: TGTGCCAGTAGCCCACGGGCTAGCGGATACAATGAGCAGTTCTTC; cdr3_aa: CASSPRASGYNEQFF; d_call: TRBD2; clone_size: .; cdr3_length: 15; v_call: TRBV19; j_call: TRBJ2-1
cdr3_nt: TGTGCCTGGAGTGTAGGAGGGGATCAGCCCCAGCATTTT; cdr3_aa: CAWSVGGDQPQHF; d_call: .; clone_size: .; cdr3_length: 13; v_call: TRBV30; j_call: TRBJ1-5